This T cell receptor beta chain comes out of a study of CD8 T cells in Susac syndrome. The RNA input was about 0.5 to 1 ug, and it was reverse transcribed with random hexamers. A multiplex approach, immunoSEQ multiplex PCR, amplified TCR beta CDR3 across 54 Vbeta and 13 Jbeta. TCRdb redid the calling of the immunoSEQ multiplex PCR reads with MiXCR, one entry per CDR3 protein. The sample contains approximately 68,000 distinct CDR3 sequences, about 94% of which appear only once. Points from the study as a whole: It was acknowledged by the study that relatively few individuals were included in its TCR sequencing and HLA analysis.

The study sequenced TCR beta in blood CD8+ and CD4+ T cells. TEMRA cells underwent FACS enrichment and CD8+ and CD4+ T cells underwent negative isolation. About this clonotype itself: Its antigen remains unidentified.

CDR3 length equals 14 residues. The V gene end was trimmed by 2 bases and the J gene end by 4 bases; junction bases not matched to a gene: 7. CDR1 GTSNPN and CDR2 SVGIG come from the germline V gene (reference sequence). The clonotype originates from a human donor with multiple sclerosis. The chain couples TRBV30 to TRBJ1-1; 7 positions agree with TRBD1. What was sequenced was CD8+ T cells from PBMCs. The DNA of the CDR3 is TGTGCCTGGAGTTCGTTCAGGGGGAGCACTGAAGCTTTCTTT. Residues: CAWSSFRGSTEAFF.